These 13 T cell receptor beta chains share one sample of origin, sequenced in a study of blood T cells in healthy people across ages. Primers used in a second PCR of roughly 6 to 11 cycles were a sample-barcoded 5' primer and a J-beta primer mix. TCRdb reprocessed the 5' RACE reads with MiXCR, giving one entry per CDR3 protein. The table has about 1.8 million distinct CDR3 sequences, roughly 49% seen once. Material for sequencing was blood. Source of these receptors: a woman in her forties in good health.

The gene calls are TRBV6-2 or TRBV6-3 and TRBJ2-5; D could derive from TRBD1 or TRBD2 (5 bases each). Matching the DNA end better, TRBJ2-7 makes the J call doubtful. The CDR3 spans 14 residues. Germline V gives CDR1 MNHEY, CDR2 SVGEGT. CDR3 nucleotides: TGTGCCAGCAGACAAGGCAGGTGGGGGAGCGAGCAGTACTTC. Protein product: CASRQGRWGSEQYF.

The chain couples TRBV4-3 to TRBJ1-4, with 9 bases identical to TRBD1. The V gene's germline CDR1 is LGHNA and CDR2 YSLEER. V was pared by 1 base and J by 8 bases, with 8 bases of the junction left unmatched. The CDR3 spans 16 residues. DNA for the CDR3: TGCGCCAGCAGCCAAGGTCTTGGGACAGGGAACGAAAAACTGTTTTTT. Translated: CASSQGLGTGNEKLFF.

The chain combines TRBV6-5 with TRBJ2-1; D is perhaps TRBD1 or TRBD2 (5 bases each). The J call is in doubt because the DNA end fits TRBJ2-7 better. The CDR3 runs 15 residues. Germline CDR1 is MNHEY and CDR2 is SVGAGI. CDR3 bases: TGTGCCACAACCGGGACCGGAGACTCCTACAATGAGCAGTACTTC. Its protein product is CATTGTGDSYNEQYF.

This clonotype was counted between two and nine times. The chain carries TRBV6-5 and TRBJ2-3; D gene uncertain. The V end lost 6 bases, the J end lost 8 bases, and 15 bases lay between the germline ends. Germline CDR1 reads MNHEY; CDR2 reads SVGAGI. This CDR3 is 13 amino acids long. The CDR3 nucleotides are TGTGCCAGCAGGGATGCTGGTTCGGGTACGCAGTATTTT. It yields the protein CASRDAGSGTQYF.

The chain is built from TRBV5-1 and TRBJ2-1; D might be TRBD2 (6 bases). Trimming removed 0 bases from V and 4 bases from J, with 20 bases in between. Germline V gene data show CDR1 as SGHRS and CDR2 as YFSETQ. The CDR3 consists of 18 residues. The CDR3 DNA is TGCGCCAGCAGCTTGGAAATGATCGCGGGGTTGAGGTACAATGAGCAGTTCTTC. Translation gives CASSLEMIAGLRYNEQFF.

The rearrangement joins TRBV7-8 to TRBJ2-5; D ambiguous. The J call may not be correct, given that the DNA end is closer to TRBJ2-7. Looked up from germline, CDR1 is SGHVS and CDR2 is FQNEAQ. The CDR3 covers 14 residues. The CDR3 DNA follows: TGTGCCAGCAGCTTAGGTGACACTGGGGTCGAGCAGTACTTC. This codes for CASSLGDTGVEQYF.

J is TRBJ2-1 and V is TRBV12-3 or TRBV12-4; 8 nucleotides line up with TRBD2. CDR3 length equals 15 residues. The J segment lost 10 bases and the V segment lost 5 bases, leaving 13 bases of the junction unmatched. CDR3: CASSAMTSAKTEQFF. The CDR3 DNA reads TGTGCCAGCAGTGCCATGACTAGCGCGAAAACCGAGCAGTTCTTC.

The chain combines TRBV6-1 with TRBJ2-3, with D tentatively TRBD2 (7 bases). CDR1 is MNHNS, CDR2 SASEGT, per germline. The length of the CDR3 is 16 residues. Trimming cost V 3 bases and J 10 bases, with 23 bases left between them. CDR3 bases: TGTGCCAGCAGTGAGGATGGGGGGGCCTTAACGACATCGCAGTATTTT. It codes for CASSEDGGALTTSQYF.

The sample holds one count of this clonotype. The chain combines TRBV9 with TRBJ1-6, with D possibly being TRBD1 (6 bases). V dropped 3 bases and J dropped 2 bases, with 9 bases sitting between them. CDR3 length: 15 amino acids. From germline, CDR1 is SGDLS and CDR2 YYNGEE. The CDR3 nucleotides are TGTGCCAGCAGCGAGTGGGACACCTATAATTCACCCCTCCACTTT. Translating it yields CASSEWDTYNSPLHF.

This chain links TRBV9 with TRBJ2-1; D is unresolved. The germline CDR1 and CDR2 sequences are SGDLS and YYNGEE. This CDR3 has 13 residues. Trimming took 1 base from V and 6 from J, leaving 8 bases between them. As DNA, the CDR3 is TGTGCCAGCAGCGTAAACGAGCCCAATGAGCAGTTCTTC. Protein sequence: CASSVNEPNEQFF.

DNA of the CDR3: TGTGCCAGCAGCTCCCGCGGGCCAACCCTCACTGAAGCTTTCTTT. Its protein is CASSSRGPTLTEAFF. The gene calls are TRBV13 and TRBJ1-1; D is unresolved. The CDR3 consists of 15 residues. The germline gives CDR1 PRHDT, CDR2 FYEKMQ (reference sequence). V was shortened by 4 bases and J by 4 bases, with 16 bases between the two germline ends.

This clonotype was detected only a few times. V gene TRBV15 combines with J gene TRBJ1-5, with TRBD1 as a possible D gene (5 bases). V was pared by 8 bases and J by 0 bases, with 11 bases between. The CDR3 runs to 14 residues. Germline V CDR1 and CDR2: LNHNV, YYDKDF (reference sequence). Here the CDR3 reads CATATAYSNQPQHF. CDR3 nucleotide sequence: TGTGCCACCGCGACAGCTTATAGCAATCAGCCCCAGCATTTT.

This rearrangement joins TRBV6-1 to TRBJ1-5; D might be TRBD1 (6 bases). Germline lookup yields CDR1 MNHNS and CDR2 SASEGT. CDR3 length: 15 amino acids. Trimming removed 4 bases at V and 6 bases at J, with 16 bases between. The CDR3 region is CASSATQGYGQPQHF. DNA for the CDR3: TGTGCCAGCAGTGCCACGCAGGGGTATGGTCAGCCCCAGCATTTT.